This T cell receptor beta chain appears in the sequencing data of a study of T-cell reconstitution after alpha-beta-depleted transplantation in children. The CDR3 spans 15 residues. V was clipped by 4 bases and J by 2 bases, with 13 bases between them. The V gene's germline CDR1 is SGHNT and CDR2 YYREEE (reference sequence). This clonotype has a single count. TCRbeta library construction was performed incorporating unique molecular identifiers. MiXCR was run by TCRdb on the PCR reads, yielding one entry per CDR3 protein. This table has 330,000 or so distinct CDR3 sequences, under 13% appearing once. This clonotype was sampled from a human donor who donated a stem cell graft to a child with acute lymphoblastic leukemia. The starting material was PBMCs from the stem cell graft donor, obtained from the stem cell graft. The gene calls are TRBV5-4 and TRBJ2-4, with unresolved D. CDR3 protein: CASSPWAGTKNIQYF. CDR3 coding DNA: TGTGCCAGCAGCCCCTGGGCTGGGACCAAAAACATTCAGTACTTC.